Sequencing of this TCR beta chain was carried out in a study of blood T cell repertoires in COVID-19. Study-wide context: The United States, Italy and Spain were the sources of the acute and convalescent COVID-19 samples. T cells, B-cell-depleted T cells, or PBMCs supplied cDNA or gDNA.

CDR1 and CDR2 from the germline V gene are LGHDT and YNNKEL (reference sequence). The CDR3 runs to 18 residues. The ends were cut back, 4 bases at V and 0 bases at J, with 16 bases in the middle. Source study methods: Amplification of reference gene primers was used by the study to estimate nucleated cell counts. The protocol was immunoSEQ multiplex PCR, while the TCRdb copy is restricted to in-frame clones and leaves out a portion. The V and J calls and clone size are taken from that table; D and trimming were inferred from the DNA. The sample records approximately 170,000 clones, around 81% being singletons.

Sequencing input: peripheral blood. The rearrangement links TRBV3-1 (or the pseudogene TRBV3-2) to TRBJ1-6; possible D gene TRBD1, 5 bases. The receptor was derived from a human donor with acute or convalescent COVID-19. The donor label of this sample is uncertain. The CDR3 DNA is TGTGCCAGCAGCCGACGAGGCAGGGAAAGCTCCTATAATTCACCCCTCCACTTT. Amino acids: CASSRRGRESSYNSPLHF.